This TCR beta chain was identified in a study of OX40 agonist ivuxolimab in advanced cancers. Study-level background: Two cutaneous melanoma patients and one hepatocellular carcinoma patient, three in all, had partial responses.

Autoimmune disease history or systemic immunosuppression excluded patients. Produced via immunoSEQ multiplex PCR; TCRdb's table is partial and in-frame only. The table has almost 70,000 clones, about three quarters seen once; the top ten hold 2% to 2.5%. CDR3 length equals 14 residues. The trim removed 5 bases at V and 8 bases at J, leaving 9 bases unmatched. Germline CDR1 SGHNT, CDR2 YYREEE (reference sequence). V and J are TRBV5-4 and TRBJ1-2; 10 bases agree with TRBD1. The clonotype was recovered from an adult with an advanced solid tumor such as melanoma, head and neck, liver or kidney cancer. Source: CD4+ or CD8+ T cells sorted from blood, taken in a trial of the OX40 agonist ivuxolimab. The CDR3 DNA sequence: TGTGCCAGCAGTTTTCCGGGACAGGGGAAAGGCTACACCTTC. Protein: CASSFPGQGKGYTF.